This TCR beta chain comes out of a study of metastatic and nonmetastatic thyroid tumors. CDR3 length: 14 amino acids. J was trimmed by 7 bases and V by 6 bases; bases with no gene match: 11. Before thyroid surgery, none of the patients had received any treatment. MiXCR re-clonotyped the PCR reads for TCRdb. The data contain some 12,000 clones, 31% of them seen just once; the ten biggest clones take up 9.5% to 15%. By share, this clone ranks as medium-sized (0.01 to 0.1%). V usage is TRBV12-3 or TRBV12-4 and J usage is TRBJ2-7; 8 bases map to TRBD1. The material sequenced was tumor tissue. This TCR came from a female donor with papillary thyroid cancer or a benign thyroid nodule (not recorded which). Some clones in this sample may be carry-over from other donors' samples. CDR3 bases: TGTGCCAGCAGCCTCCGACAGGGGATTTGGGAGCAGTACTTC. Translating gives CASSLRQGIWEQYF.